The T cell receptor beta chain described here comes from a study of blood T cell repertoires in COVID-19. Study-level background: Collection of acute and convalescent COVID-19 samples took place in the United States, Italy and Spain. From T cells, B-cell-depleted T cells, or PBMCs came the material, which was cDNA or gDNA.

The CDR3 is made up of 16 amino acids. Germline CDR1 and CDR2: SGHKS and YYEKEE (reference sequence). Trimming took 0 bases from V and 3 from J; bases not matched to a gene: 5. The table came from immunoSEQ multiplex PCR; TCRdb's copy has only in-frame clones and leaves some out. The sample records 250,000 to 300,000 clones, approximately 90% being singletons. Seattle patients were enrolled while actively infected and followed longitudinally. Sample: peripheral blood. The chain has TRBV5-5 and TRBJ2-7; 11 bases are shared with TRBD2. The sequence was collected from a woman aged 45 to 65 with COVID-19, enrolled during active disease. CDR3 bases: TGTGCCAGCAGCTTGGAAATGACTAGCGGGAACTACGAGCAGTACTTC. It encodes CASSLEMTSGNYEQYF.